This note documents a single T cell receptor beta chain sequence. This receptor's antigen is unknown. Qualities for individual bases were not recorded, and no much larger clone is one base off. The record originates from a study of cytomegalovirus exposure and HLA in healthy donors (dated 2017 in TCRdb). At the level of the whole study: In an earlier analysis of under 750 of the donors, under 300 Gb of sequence data and 120 million or so unique TCR beta sequences from approximately 180 million T cells were reported. Around 300 gigabases of sequencing data and approximately 80 million unique TCR sequences were included in an early release covering over 600 HLA-typed donors. Four or five DR-DQ haplotypes were handled as single units for association and clustering because linkage in the cohort was strong. Every discovery cohort repertoire had been produced on one sequencing platform. On average, around 230,000 unique TCR beta nucleotide sequences were sequenced per donor among 398 genotyped donors of the cohort, with roughly 18% of those sequences being non-productive. Both class I and class II loci were covered by HLA typing, at four-digit resolution. The study profiled the T cell repertoires of approximately 700 subjects by immunosequencing and related them to cytomegalovirus serostatus. Of the approximately 400 genotyped donors, 65% to 90% fell in the genetic ancestry cluster associated with self-reported Caucasian donors. To study patterns of TCR occurrence, a later analysis re-analyzed previously published TCR beta repertoires from under 750 donors and added high-resolution HLA genotyping. An earlier analysis of 587 of the donors applied high-throughput TCR beta sequencing to assess whether each TCR beta V gene segment acted as functional or pseudogenic. Along with the roughly 670-subject first cohort, a separate validation cohort of around 120 different subjects was used. Typing coverage differed by locus: A, B, C, DRB1 and DQB1 were typed in about 629-640 donors, DQA1 in roughly 500, DPA1 in over 600, and DPB1 in approximately 450. The study combined high-throughput TCR immunosequencing, statistical association of individual TCRs with disease status, and machine learning to predict cytomegalovirus infection status. A later genetic analysis took genome-wide SNP genotypes for about 55% of the 666 donors and used that subset as a discovery cohort. The aim of the study was to test whether cataloging public T cell receptors could identify signatures of past pathogen exposure. Rather than drawing on any new phenotypic data, the later analysis identified candidate immune exposures from TCR beta sequences and the way those sequences occurred across donors. Alongside the repertoire data, information on donor age, sex, ethnicity and CMV serostatus was compiled. Overall study outcomes, separate from this receptor: Most CMV-associated TCR beta chains appeared to be HLA-restricted in a later analysis, and the HLA associations seemed to be driven largely by CMV exposure. CMV serostatus was the only immune exposure information available for the cohort. At a false discovery rate of 0.05, a later analysis linked approximately 18,000 TCR beta sequences to specific HLA alleles. In a later genetic analysis, a missense DCLRE1C variant was associated with V-gene and J-gene trimming of TCR beta chains, and the association was replicated in an independent cohort. The 87-base-pair reads could not distinguish some IMGT-functional V segments, including TRBV6-2 and TRBV6-3, so those segments were excluded. Only TCR beta chains were sequenced in this cohort, and the absence of alpha or paired-chain data limited detectable features. It was suggested by the authors that the approach could potentially be generalized to other disease states and immunological phenotypes. Linkage disequilibrium might explain the correlated functional status among segregating V segments, but an unknown experimental factor could not be ruled out. Broadly in line with IMGT annotations, most TCR beta V segments showed up in productive rearrangements about 87% or about 30% of the time in an earlier analysis of several hundred of the donors. In both the original and validation cohorts, the classifier was reported to diagnose cytomegalovirus status with high specificity and sensitivity. Assigning TCR associations to individual alleles was difficult when HLA alleles, especially DR and DQ, strongly co-occurred. Sequencing depth was assumed to be roughly uniform across donors in the presence/absence analyses, though that assumption may not hold. Several of the top co-occurrence clusters appeared to be linked to parvovirus B19, influenza, CMV and Epstein-Barr virus, according to a later analysis. Most TCR sequences were observed very rarely across donors, whereas some public TCRs were present in many individuals. Because HLA typing was missing for some donors at each locus, association tests included only the typed subset. Compared with the roughly 700-donor mean, donors in an Asian-associated ancestry cluster had fewer N-insertions in productive TCRs, according to a later genetic analysis. A later analysis found that TCR association rates varied across HLA loci, with DRB1 alleles showing the most associated TCRs and HLA-C alleles the fewest. In a later analysis, HLA-associated TCR beta chains were found to be more clonally expanded and to have lower generation probabilities than equally common non-associated chains. In vitro tests confirmed that three of the cytomegalovirus-associated TCR beta chains recognize cytomegalovirus antigens. A total of some 180 TCR beta chains were listed by the study as associated with cytomegalovirus. A further reported finding was that TCR beta sequences accurately predicted the HLA-A and HLA-B alleles for most subjects in the first cohort. Over 15 rarely observed V segments, including chromosome 9 orphons, were excluded from the earlier analysis of about 600 of the donors because counts were too low. The sequencing pipeline was judged likely to have produced a cluster of highly shared sequence variants as a technical artifact.

The CDR3 measures 19 amino acids from cysteine to phenylalanine. The CDR3 DNA has 57 bases and is translated from base 1. In total, 600 or so healthy bone marrow donors made up the cohort. At the time of sampling, all cohort members were nominally healthy, though unrecorded immune exposures were likely present. The donor tested CMV seropositive and was one of the 289 seropositive cohort members. A peripheral blood sample was collected from each donor, and TCR beta sequencing was performed on peripheral blood mononuclear cells. The Qiagen DNeasy Blood Extraction Kit was used to extract genomic DNA from the blood cell samples. Receptors were amplified or captured by the immunoSEQ multiplex PCR assay. The multiplex PCR relied on a mix of 60 forward primers for TCR Vbeta segments and 13 reverse primers for TCR Jbeta segments. The CDR3 region of rearranged TCR beta genes was amplified from genomic DNA with a multiplex PCR assay. The amplified TCR beta libraries were sequenced on the Illumina HiSeq System as 87-base-pair reads. The study's own analysis went as follows. Across the roughly 600 repertoires, a later analysis counted some 80 million unique TCR beta chains, roughly 11 million of which were shared by at least two donors. A nearest-neighbor algorithm error-corrected the raw reads and collapsed the reads into unique sequences, merging closely related sequences to remove PCR and sequencing errors. V, D and J gene segments were assigned by aligning CDR3 sequences to IMGT reference sequences. For a sequence to be retained, at least a six-nucleotide match to both a V gene segment and a J gene segment was required. Rearrangements were called productive when the CDR3 lacked stop codons and stayed in frame with V and J; all others were non-productive. CDR3 was defined by IMGT convention, running from the second conserved V-encoded cysteine to the conserved J-encoded phenylalanine. Sequences without an unambiguous match to a single V gene segment were excluded from the earlier analysis of about 640 of the donors. An earlier analysis of approximately 590 of the donors classified V segments as functional when productive rearrangements were above 56.7% and as segregating when the standard deviation between donors was above 5%. A statistical classification framework was built to diagnose cytomegalovirus status from the catalog of TCR beta chain sequences. In a later analysis, V and J genes were assigned by comparing TCR nucleotide sequences against IMGT/GENE-DB human TR gene sequences. Using the TCRdist pipeline, a later analysis assigned CDR3 sequences along with most-parsimonious VDJ recombination scenarios. In a later analysis, every TCR beta chain was defined by the combination of its CDR3 amino acid sequence and its V-gene family, and reads without a unique V-gene family were dropped. A later analysis removed several hundred highly shared, low-generation-probability nucleotide sequences to deal with suspected cross-contamination and a sequencing artifact. In a later analysis, a clonal expansion index was calculated for each public chain from normalized within-repertoire ranks of inferred template counts. In a later analysis, generation probabilities were computed with a VDJ recombination model fitted to out-of-frame rearrangements, and the resulting probabilities were checked against IGoR. In a later analysis, TCR-TCR, TCR-HLA and TCR-CMV co-occurrence was scored with hypergeometric tests, and a repertoire-size bias correction was applied to TCR pairs. To estimate false discovery rates, a later analysis permuted the HLA or CMV assignments 20 times. In a later analysis, co-occurring TCRs were grouped with DBSCAN, and TCRdist sequence similarity was added when clustering was performed within HLA-allele-positive subsets. Co-occurrence clustering excluded repertoires with fewer than 30,000 or more than 120,000 public chains, plus five with anomalous nucleotide sharing. TCRdb took this table from immuneACCESS and kept in-frame rearrangements with V and J called. Such tables lack part of the clones; where checked against another copy, unresolved V genes explain under half of the gap, and the rest is unexplained. From that table come the V and J calls and clone size; the DNA was used to work out D and trimming. The sample table contains 150,000 or so clones; only one count was recorded for 60% to 80% of them. Around 0.97% of the sample belongs to the ten largest clones.

The rearranged chain carries TRBV21-1 and TRBJ2-1; the table's D call, TRBD2, was not checked against the DNA. TRBV21-1 is designated a pseudogene. Sequences were obtained from PBMCs. The clonotype comes from a woman in her forties or fifties in good health and CMV-seropositive. The CDR3 is CASSKNMVRRGTTYNEQFF. The DNA sequence is as follows: TGTGCCAGCAGCAAAAATATGGTTAGGAGGGGAACAACCTACAATGAGCAGTTCTTC.